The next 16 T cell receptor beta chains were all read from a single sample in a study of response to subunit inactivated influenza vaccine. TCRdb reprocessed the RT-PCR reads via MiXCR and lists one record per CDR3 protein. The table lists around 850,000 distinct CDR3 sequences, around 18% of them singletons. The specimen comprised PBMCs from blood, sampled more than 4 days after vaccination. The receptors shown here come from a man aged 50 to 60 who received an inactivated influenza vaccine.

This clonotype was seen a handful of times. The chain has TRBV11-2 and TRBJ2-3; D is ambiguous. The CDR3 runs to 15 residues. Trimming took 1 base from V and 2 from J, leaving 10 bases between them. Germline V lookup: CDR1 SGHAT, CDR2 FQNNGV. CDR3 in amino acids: CASSLGPRPTDTQYF. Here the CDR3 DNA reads TGTGCCAGCAGCTTAGGGCCCCGCCCCACAGATACGCAGTATTTT.

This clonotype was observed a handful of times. Here the CDR3 reads CSPPARLYTEAFF. The CDR3 DNA reads TGCAGTCCCCCCGCCCGTCTTTACACTGAAGCTTTCTTT. This chain links TRBV20-1 with TRBJ1-1; D gene uncertain. Trimming removed 8 bases from V and 3 bases from J, with 16 bases in between. Germline CDR1 and CDR2: DFQATT and SNEGSKA (reference sequence). The CDR3 loop spans 13 amino acids.

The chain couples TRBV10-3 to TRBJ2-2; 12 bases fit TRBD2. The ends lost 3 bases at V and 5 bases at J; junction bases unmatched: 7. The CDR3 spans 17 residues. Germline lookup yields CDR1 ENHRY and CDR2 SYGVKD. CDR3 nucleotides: TGTGCCATCAGTGAACCCGGACTAGCGGGAAGGACCGGGGAGCTGTTTTTT. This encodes CAISEPGLAGRTGELFF.

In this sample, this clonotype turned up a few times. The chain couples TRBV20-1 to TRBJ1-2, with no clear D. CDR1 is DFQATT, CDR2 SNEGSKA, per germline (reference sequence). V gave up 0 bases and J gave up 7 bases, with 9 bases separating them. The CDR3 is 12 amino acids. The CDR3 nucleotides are TGCAGTGCTAGAGACATTGGGAGTGGCTACACCTTC. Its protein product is CSARDIGSGYTF.

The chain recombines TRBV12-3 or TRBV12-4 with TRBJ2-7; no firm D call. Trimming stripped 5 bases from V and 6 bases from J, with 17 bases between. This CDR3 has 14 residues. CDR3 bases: TGTGCCAGCAGTGCCCTGACGGGTTCCGGCGAGCAGTACTTC. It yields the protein CASSALTGSGEQYF.

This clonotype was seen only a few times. CDR3 bases: TGTGCCAGTACCTCCGGAGGAGCAGACATTCAGTACTTC. Protein: CASTSGGADIQYF. The chain uses TRBV7-2 and TRBJ2-4, with D maybe TRBD2 (5 bases). Germline CDR1 and CDR2: SGHTA and FQGNSA. With 9 bases removed from V and 8 bases from J, the gap between germline ends came to 17 bases. The CDR3 runs to 13 residues. The full variable domain, with the rest looked up from reference TRBV7-2 and TRBJ2-4, is GAGVSQSPSNKVTEKGKDVELRCDPISGHTALYWYRQSLGQGLEFLIYFQGNSAPDKSGLPSDRFSAERTGGSVSTLTIQRTQQEDSAVYLCASTSGGADIQYFGAGTRLSVL.

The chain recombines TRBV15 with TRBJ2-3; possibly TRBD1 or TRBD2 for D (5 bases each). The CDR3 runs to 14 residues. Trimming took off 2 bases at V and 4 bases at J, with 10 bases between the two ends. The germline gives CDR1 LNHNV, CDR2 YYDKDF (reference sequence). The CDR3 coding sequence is TGTGCCACCAGCAGAAGGGACGGGTCAGATACGCAGTATTTT. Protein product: CATSRRDGSDTQYF.

CDR3 in amino acids: CASSLVPSSYNSPLHF. For the CDR3, the DNA is TGTGCCAGCAGCTTAGTTCCGAGCTCCTATAATTCACCCCTCCACTTT. The rearrangement links TRBV7-2 to TRBJ1-6; D call uncertain. Looked up from germline, CDR1 is SGHTA and CDR2 is FQGNSA. Trimming pared 1 base from V and 0 bases from J, leaving 7 bases between. There are 16 residues in the CDR3.

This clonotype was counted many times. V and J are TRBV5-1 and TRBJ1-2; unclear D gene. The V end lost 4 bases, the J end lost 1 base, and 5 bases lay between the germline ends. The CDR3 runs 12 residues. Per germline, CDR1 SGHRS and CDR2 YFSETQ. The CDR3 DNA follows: TGCGCCAGCAGCCCGGATAACTATGGCTACACCTTC. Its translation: CASSPDNYGYTF. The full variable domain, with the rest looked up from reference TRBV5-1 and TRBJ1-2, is KAGVTQTPRYLIKTRGQQVTLSCSPISGHRSVSWYQQTPGQGLQFLFEYFSETQRNKGNFPGRFSGRQFSNSRSEMNVSTLELGDSALYLCASSPDNYGYTFGSGTRLTVV.

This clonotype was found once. In DNA, the CDR3 is TGTGCCAGCAGCCTTGGGATTCGCGATACGCAGTATTTT. Amino acid sequence: CASSLGIRDTQYF. V is TRBV7-2 and J is TRBJ2-3, with D hard to call. Germline V CDR1 and CDR2: SGHTA, FQGNSA. V lost 5 bases and J lost 6, with 12 bases in between. The CDR3 spans 13 residues.

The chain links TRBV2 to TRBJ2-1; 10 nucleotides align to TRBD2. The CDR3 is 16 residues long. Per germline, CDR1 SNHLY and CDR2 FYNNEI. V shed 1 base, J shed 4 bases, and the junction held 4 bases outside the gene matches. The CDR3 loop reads CASSEDVAGGYNEQFF. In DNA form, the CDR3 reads TGTGCCAGCAGTGAAGATGTAGCGGGGGGTTACAATGAGCAGTTCTTC.

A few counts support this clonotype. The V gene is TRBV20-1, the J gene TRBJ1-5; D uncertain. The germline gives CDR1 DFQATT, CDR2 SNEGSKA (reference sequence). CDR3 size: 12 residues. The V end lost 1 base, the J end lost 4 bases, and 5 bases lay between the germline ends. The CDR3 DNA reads TGCAGTGCTAGAGTATTTAATCAGCCCCAGCATTTT. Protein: CSARVFNQPQHF.

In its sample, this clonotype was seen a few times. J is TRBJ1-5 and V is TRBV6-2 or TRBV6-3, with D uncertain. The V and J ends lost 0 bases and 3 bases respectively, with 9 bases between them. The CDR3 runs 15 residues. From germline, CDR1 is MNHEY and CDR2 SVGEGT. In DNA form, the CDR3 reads TGTGCCAGCAGTTACTCGACAAGGGCCAATCAGCCCCAGCATTTT. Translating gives CASSYSTRANQPQHF.

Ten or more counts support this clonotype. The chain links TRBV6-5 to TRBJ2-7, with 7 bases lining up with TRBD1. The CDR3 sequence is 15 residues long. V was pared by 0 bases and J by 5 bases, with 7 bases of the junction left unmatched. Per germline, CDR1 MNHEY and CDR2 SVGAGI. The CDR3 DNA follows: TGTGCCAGCAGTTACTCGGAGACAGGGAAAGACGAGCAGTACTTC. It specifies CASSYSETGKDEQYF.

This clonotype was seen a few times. CDR3 residues: CASKEVSDTEAFF. The CDR3, as DNA: TGTGCCAGCAAGGAGGTCAGTGACACTGAAGCTTTCTTT. The gene calls are TRBV6-1 and TRBJ1-1; D gene ambiguous. V was pared by 7 bases and J by 3 bases, with 12 bases between. Germline CDR1 reads MNHNS; CDR2 reads SASEGT. The CDR3 runs to 13 residues.

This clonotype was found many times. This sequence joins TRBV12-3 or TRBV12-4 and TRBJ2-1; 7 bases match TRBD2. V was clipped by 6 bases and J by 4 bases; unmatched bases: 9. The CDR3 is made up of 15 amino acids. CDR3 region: CASSRSGASYNEQFF. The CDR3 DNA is TGTGCCAGCAGCCGCAGCGGGGCCTCATACAATGAGCAGTTCTTC.